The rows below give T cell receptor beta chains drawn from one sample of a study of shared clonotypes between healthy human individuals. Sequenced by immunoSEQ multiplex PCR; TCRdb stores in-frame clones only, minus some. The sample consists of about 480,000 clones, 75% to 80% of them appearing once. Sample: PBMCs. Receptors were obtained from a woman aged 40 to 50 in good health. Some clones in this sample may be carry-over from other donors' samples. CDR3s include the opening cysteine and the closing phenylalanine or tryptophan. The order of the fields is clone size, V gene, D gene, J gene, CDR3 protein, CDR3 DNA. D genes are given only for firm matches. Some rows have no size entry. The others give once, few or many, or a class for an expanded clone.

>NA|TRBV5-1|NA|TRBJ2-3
CASSFPEITDTQYF
TGCGCCAGCAGCTTCCCCGAAATTACAGATACGCAGTATTTT
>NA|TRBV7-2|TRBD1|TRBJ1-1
CASSRQGARGEAFF
TGTGCCAGCAGCCGACAGGGGGCCAGGGGTGAAGCTTTCTTT
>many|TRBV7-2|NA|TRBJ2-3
CASSLSSGTDTQYF
TGTGCCAGCAGCTTATCCAGCGGCACAGATACGCAGTATTTT
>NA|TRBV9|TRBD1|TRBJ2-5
CASSDRTGGGETQYF
TGTGCCAGCAGCGACCGGACAGGGGGCGGCGAGACCCAGTACTTC
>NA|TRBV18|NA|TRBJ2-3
CASSPTGSLESTDTQYF
TGTGCCAGCTCACCGACGGGTTCCCTTGAGAGCACAGATACGCAGTATTTT
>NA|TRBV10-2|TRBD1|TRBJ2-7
CASRMGQDPYYEQYF
TGCGCCAGCAGGATGGGACAGGATCCTTACTACGAGCAGTACTTC
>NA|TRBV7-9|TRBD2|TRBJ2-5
CASSGGLAGQRGETQYF
TGTGCCAGCAGTGGGGGCCTAGCGGGTCAGAGGGGAGAGACCCAGTACTTC
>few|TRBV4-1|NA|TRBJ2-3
CASSSRGGRDTQYF
TGCGCCAGCAGCTCCCGGGGTGGCAGGGATACGCAGTATTTT
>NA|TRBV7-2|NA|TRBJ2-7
CASSSTRLKYEQYF
TGTGCCAGCAGCTCGACTAGACTTAAATACGAGCAGTACTTC
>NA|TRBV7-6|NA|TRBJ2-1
CASSPLSPRRSEQFF
TGTGCCAGCAGCCCTCTCTCTCCCCGGCGATCCGAGCAGTTCTTC
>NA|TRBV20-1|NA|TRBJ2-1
CSAREVGEQFF
TGCAGTGCTAGAGAGGTAGGAGAGCAGTTCTTC
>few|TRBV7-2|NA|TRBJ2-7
CASSLAGTGHYEQYF
TGTGCCAGCAGCTTAGCCGGGACGGGCCACTACGAGCAGTACTTC
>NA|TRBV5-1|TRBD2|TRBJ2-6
CASSWPSLAGGSGANVLTF
TGCGCCAGCAGCTGGCCCTCACTAGCGGGAGGATCTGGGGCCAACGTCCTGACTTTC
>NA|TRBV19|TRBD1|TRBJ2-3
CASSTLQGPLRYTQYF
TGTGCCAGTAGTACCCTACAGGGGCCCTTGAGATATACGCAGTATTTT
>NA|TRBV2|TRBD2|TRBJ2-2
CASRALASGELFF
TGTGCCAGCAGAGCACTAGCGTCCGGGGAGCTGTTTTTT
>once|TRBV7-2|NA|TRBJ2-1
CASSQTTYNEQFF
TGTGCCAGCAGCCAAACTACCTACAATGAGCAGTTCTTC
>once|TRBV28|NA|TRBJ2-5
CASSLLDRGQETQYF
TGTGCCAGCAGTTTACTCGACAGAGGCCAAGAGACCCAGTACTTC
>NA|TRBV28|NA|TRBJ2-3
CASSSHGLTDTQYF
TGTGCCAGCAGTTCACATGGACTCACAGATACGCAGTATTTT
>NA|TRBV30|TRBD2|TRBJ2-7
CAWMPLAGGEQYF
TGTGCCTGGATGCCTCTAGCGGGAGGCGAGCAGTACTTC
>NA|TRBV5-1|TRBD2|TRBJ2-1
CASSAGLAGTNEQFF
TGCGCCAGCAGCGCGGGACTAGCGGGAACCAATGAGCAGTTCTTC
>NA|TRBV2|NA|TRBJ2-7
CASRGVLPSYEQYF
TGTGCCAGCCGAGGGGTACTTCCGTCCTACGAGCAGTACTTC
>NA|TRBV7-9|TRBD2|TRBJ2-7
CASSSRTSGTAEQYF
TGTGCCAGCAGCTCGCGGACTAGCGGGACGGCCGAGCAGTACTTC
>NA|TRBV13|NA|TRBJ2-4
CASSERLAKNIQYF
TGTGCCAGCAGCGAGCGGTTAGCCAAAAACATTCAGTACTTC
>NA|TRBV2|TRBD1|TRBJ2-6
CASSGTVSGANVLTF
TGTGCCAGCAGCGGGACAGTCTCTGGGGCCAACGTCCTGACTTTC
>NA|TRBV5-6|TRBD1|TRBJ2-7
CASSLGLGQGYEQYF
TGTGCCAGCAGCTTGGGACTGGGACAGGGCTACGAGCAGTACTTC
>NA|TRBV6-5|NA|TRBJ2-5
CASSYPGGETQYF
TGTGCCAGCAGTTACCCCGGGGGAGAGACCCAGTACTTC
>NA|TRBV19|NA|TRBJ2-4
CASSINPSRAKNIQYF
TGTGCCAGTAGTATAAACCCCTCCAGAGCCAAAAACATTCAGTACTTC
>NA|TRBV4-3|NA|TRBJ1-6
CASSQVFREVEGTSPLHF
TGCGCCAGCAGCCAAGTGTTTAGGGAGGTGGAGGGAACTTCACCCCTCCACTTT
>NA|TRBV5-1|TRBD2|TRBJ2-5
CASSSRREGVGRETQYF
TGCGCCAGCAGCTCCCGAAGGGAGGGCGTCGGTCGGGAGACCCAGTACTTC
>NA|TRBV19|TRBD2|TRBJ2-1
CASSTLAGGYEQFF
TGTGCCAGTAGTACCCTAGCGGGAGGGTATGAGCAGTTCTTC
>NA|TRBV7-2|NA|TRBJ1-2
CASSLAVQGGYTF
TGTGCCAGCAGCTTAGCTGTGCAGGGTGGCTACACCTTC